This T cell receptor beta chain was observed in a study of blood T cell repertoires in COVID-19. Background on the study: T cells, B-cell-depleted T cells, or PBMCs supplied cDNA or gDNA.

Under the authors' procedure: Reference gene primer amplification gave estimated nucleated cell counts. Sequenced by immunoSEQ multiplex PCR; TCRdb stores in-frame clones only, minus some. That table gives V, J and clone size, and the DNA gave D and trimming. The table shows around 40,000 clones, with 80% to 90% occurring only once. The CDR3 sequence is 19 residues long. The trim removed 3 bases at V and 0 bases at J, leaving 12 bases unmatched. Germline V gives CDR1 SGHTS, CDR2 YDEGEE. The chain employs TRBV5-8 and TRBJ2-4, with TRBD1 identical over 10 bases. Specimen: peripheral blood. This TCR was sampled from a woman aged 80 or over with active or convalescent COVID-19. The CDR3 sequence is CASSSETGGNYVAKNIQYF. Here the CDR3 DNA reads TGTGCCAGCAGCTCGGAGACAGGGGGCAACTACGTAGCCAAAAACATTCAGTACTTC.